This TCR beta chain was profiled in a study of regulatory T cells in long-lasting Graves disease. Germline loops: CDR1 DFQATT, CDR2 SNEGSKA (reference sequence). The junction had 13 bases not matched to a gene; V was cut back by 4 bases and J by 0 bases. The CDR3 covers 17 residues. As for time point: newly diagnosed GD, antithyroid drugs for less than 3 months. RNA isolated from PBMCs was used to make the TCR library. The table lists this clonotype with a few counts. The target antigen is unknown. The authors built TCR beta libraries using iRepertoire HTBI primers and Arm-PCR of CDR3 regions. TCRdb independently ran MiXCR on the multiplex PCR reads; one entry per CDR3 protein. Seen here are 510,000 or so distinct CDR3 sequences, 12% observed once, and the top ten hold around 9.3%. General study results and limits: Gene preferences differed: TRBV28, TRBJ1-2, TRBJ2-5 in persistent cases.

This sample was also put to use in a study of T cells in Graves' hyperthyroidism and ophthalmopathy. This second study notes: The HTBI primer set drove a first-round RT-PCR of the TCR CDR3.

This sample comprised peripheral blood mononuclear cells (PBMCs), obtained at new diagnosis, from a patient treated with antithyroid drugs. This receptor was taken from a woman in her thirties with Graves disease. The rearrangement links TRBV20-1 to TRBJ2-7; TRBD2 aligns across 9 bases. The CDR3 sequence is CSANGMGLAVNSYEQYF. Written as DNA, the CDR3 is TGCAGTGCTAACGGTATGGGACTAGCCGTAAACTCCTACGAGCAGTACTTC.